This TCR beta chain derives from a study of blood T cell repertoires in COVID-19. The overall study: COVID-19 samples, acute and convalescent, were from the United States, Italy and Spain.

Trimming pared 1 base from V and 5 bases from J, leaving 14 bases between. The CDR3 has 14 amino acids. Germline CDR1 SQVTM, CDR2 ANQGSEA. There are a few counts of this clone. Original processing methods: Counts of nucleated cells, estimated from reference gene primer amplification, were obtained. This table comes from immunoSEQ multiplex PCR, and its TCRdb copy is limited to in-frame clones, with some not included. V and J calls and clone size are given by that table; D and trimming were obtained from the DNA. The table shows some 150,000 clones, with about 86% occurring only once. The chain employs TRBV29-1 and TRBJ1-1, with D maybe TRBD1 (6 bases). Sequencing input: peripheral blood. This TCR derives from a woman in her sixties with acute or convalescent COVID-19. This CDR3 reads CSVEVYRVRTEAFF. CDR3 in DNA: TGCAGCGTTGAAGTCTACAGGGTTCGGACTGAAGCTTTCTTT.